The 19 T cell receptor beta chains below all came from one sample that was sequenced in a study of blood T cell repertoires in COVID-19. The table came from immunoSEQ multiplex PCR; TCRdb's copy has only in-frame clones and leaves some out. The sample carries about 250,000 clones, 85% recorded once. The sample comprised peripheral blood. The receptors shown here come from a woman aged 55-75 years with active or convalescent COVID-19.

The V gene is TRBV6-5, the J gene TRBJ2-6; D is undetermined. The CDR3 length is 12 residues. Trimming took 10 bases from V and 3 from J, leaving 7 bases between them. Germline CDR1 is MNHEY and CDR2 is SVGAGI. The CDR3 sequence: CATGGGANVLTF. The CDR3 DNA reads as TGTGCCACCGGTGGTGGGGCCAACGTCCTGACTTTC.

V gene TRBV19 combines with J gene TRBJ1-1, with 12 bases fitting TRBD1. With 6 bases clipped from V and 3 bases from J, the junction kept 11 bases outside the gene matches. Germline values: CDR1 LNHDA, CDR2 SQIVND (reference sequence). The CDR3 is 17 amino acids. The CDR3 nucleotides read TGTGCCAGTAGGGGGGACAGGGGGCTAGGACTGGACACTGAAGCTTTCTTT. Residues: CASRGDRGLGLDTEAFF.

This clone turned up a few times. The V and J genes are TRBV28 and TRBJ1-2, with D possibly TRBD1 on 6 matching bases. CDR3 length: 13 residues. The germline V gene encodes CDR1 MDHEN and CDR2 SYDVKM. The germline V and J ends were trimmed by 3 bases and 8 bases, with 13 bases remaining between them. In nucleotides, the CDR3 is TGTGCCAGCAGTTTCACACAGGGAGGGGGCTACACCTTC. Translated: CASSFTQGGGYTF.

The V and J genes are TRBV7-2 and TRBJ2-3; tentative D call: TRBD2 (6 bases). V lost 1 base and J 0 bases, leaving 11 bases between the germline ends. Germline V gene sequence: CDR1 SGHTA, CDR2 FQGNSA. This CDR3 is 16 amino acids long. The CDR3 sequence is CASSLDPGVSTDTQYF. DNA of the CDR3: TGTGCCAGCAGCTTAGATCCGGGGGTTAGCACAGATACGCAGTATTTT.

The chain employs TRBV3-1 (or the pseudogene TRBV3-2) and TRBJ2-1, with 10 bases identical to TRBD2. CDR1 and CDR2 (germline): LGHDT, YNNKEL (reference sequence). After removal of 2 bases from V and 3 bases from J, the junction contained 4 bases not matched to a gene. CDR3 length: 16 amino acids. CDR3 in DNA: TGTGCCAGCAGCCAACCTTCTAGCGGGGGCTACAATGAGCAGTTCTTC. This translates into CASSQPSSGGYNEQFF.

A single count supports this clone. The gene calls are TRBV5-1 and TRBJ2-5; 7 bases are shared with TRBD1. The V gene's germline CDR1 is SGHRS and CDR2 YFSETQ. V trimming: 0 bases; J trimming: 1 base; junction bases outside the gene matches: 9. The CDR3 is made up of 17 amino acids. CDR3 protein: CASSLVMSGGSQETQYF. CDR3 nucleotide sequence: TGCGCCAGCAGCTTGGTGATGTCAGGGGGATCCCAAGAGACCCAGTACTTC.

The chain has TRBV7-8 and TRBJ2-3; D might be TRBD2 (6 bases). This CDR3 is 15 amino acids long. The V end lost 1 base, the J end lost 3 bases, and 11 bases lay between the germline ends. CDR1 and CDR2 from the germline V gene are SGHVS and FQNEAQ. CDR3 amino acids: CASSLDGSDTDTQYF. The CDR3 nucleotides are TGTGCCAGCAGCTTAGACGGGAGCGATACAGATACGCAGTATTTT.

The chain links TRBV10-3 to TRBJ2-1; 10 bases match TRBD2. Per germline, CDR1 ENHRY and CDR2 SYGVKD. The CDR3 totals 15 residues. V was pared by 10 bases and J by 0 bases, with 6 bases of the junction left unmatched. This CDR3 reads CATTRTSGSYNEQFF. The CDR3, as DNA: TGTGCCACCACCCGGACTAGCGGCTCCTACAATGAGCAGTTCTTC.

The chain employs TRBV5-4 and TRBJ1-2, with TRBD1 matching 7 bases. Germline V CDR1 and CDR2: SGHNT, YYREEE (reference sequence). The length of the CDR3 is 14 residues. With V trimmed by 2 bases and J by 4 bases, 5 bases remained unmatched. The CDR3 nucleotides are TGTGCCAGCAGCTTAGACAGGGCCCTCTATGGCTACACCTTC. This sequence encodes CASSLDRALYGYTF.

V usage is TRBV2 and J usage is TRBJ2-5; TRBD1 matches 7 bases. CDR1 and CDR2 (germline): SNHLY, FYNNEI. The CDR3 spans 14 residues. The trim removed 1 base at V and 2 bases at J, leaving 1 base unmatched. The CDR3 region has the DNA TGTGCCAGCAGTGAAGACAGGGGACAAGAGACCCAGTACTTC. Protein sequence: CASSEDRGQETQYF.

This chain joins TRBV18 and TRBJ2-1, with TRBD2 matching over 8 bases. Unmatched junction bases numbered 9, after V lost 3 bases and J lost 8 bases. The CDR3 has 15 residues. Germline CDR1 is KGHSH and CDR2 is LQKENI. CDR3: CASSPREGTQYEQFF. Here the CDR3 DNA reads TGTGCCAGCTCACCCCGGGAGGGGACGCAGTATGAGCAGTTCTTC.

V is TRBV6-5 and J is TRBJ2-2; D remains unclear. Looked up from germline, CDR1 is MNHEY and CDR2 is SVGAGI. This CDR3 is built from 13 residues. V was shortened by 4 bases and J by 4 bases, with 7 bases between the two germline ends. For the CDR3, the DNA is TGTGCCAGCAGTTTCACGGGCACCGGGGAGCTGTTTTTT. Encoded protein: CASSFTGTGELFF.

This clone was recorded only once. The V call is TRBV27, the J call TRBJ1-5; 8 bases agree with TRBD1. V shed 6 bases, J shed 6 bases, and the junction held 10 bases outside the gene matches. Germline V gene lookup returns CDR1 MNHEY and CDR2 SMNVEV (reference sequence). The CDR3 runs 15 residues. The CDR3 loop is CASSPDRGMGQPQHF. For the CDR3, the DNA is TGTGCCAGCAGCCCTGACAGGGGTATGGGTCAGCCCCAGCATTTT.

The chain recombines TRBV15 with TRBJ2-2; 10 bases line up with TRBD1. The CDR3 runs 14 residues. Trimming cost V 6 bases and J 7 bases; bases outside gene matches: 5. The germline CDR1 and CDR2 sequences are LNHNV and YYDKDF (reference sequence). The CDR3 DNA reads as TGTGCCACCAGTAGGGACAGGGGTGGCGGGGAGCTGTTTTTT. It translates to CATSRDRGGGELFF. The complete variable domain, with remaining parts taken from reference TRBV15 and TRBJ2-2, reads DAMVIQNPRYQVTQFGKPVTLSCSQTLNHNVMYWYQQKSSQAPKLLFHYYDKDFNNEADTPDNFQSRRPNTSFCFLDIRSPGLGDTAMYLCATSRDRGGGELFFGEGSRLTVL.

This chain links TRBV14 with TRBJ2-1; D is possibly TRBD2 (5 bases). This CDR3 has 15 residues. CDR1 is SGHDN and CDR2 is FVKESK in the germline V gene. The V gene lost 0 bases and the J gene lost 3 bases, with 9 bases spanning the gap. The chain's CDR3 is CASSQDSGVYNEQFF. In DNA form, the CDR3 reads TGTGCCAGCAGCCAAGACAGCGGAGTCTACAATGAGCAGTTCTTC.

The gene calls are TRBV12-5 and TRBJ2-5, with 14 nucleotides matching TRBD2. Germline V gene sequence: CDR1 LGHNT, CDR2 FRNRAP. V lost 1 base to trimming and J lost 5 bases; unmatched junction nucleotides: 9. The CDR3 totals 18 residues. The CDR3 DNA sequence: TGTGCTAGTGGTTTGGGTCTGGGACTAGCGGGAGAGGGGGAGACCCAGTACTTC. Translating it yields CASGLGLGLAGEGETQYF. Together with reference TRBV12-5 and TRBJ2-5, the CDR3 gives the full variable domain: DARVTQTPRHKVTEMGQEVTMRCQPILGHNTVFWYRQTMMQGLELLAYFRNRAPLDDSGMPKDRFSAEMPDATLATLKIQPSEPRDSAVYFCASGLGLGLAGEGETQYFGPGTRLLVL.

This chain connects TRBV3-1 (or the pseudogene TRBV3-2) to TRBJ2-1; 11 nucleotides agree with TRBD2. V was pared by 4 bases and J by 0 bases, with 5 bases of the junction left unmatched. The CDR3 loop spans 17 amino acids. The germline gives CDR1 LGHDT, CDR2 YNNKEL (reference sequence). The CDR3 sequence: CASSRRLAGSSYNEQFF. The CDR3 DNA follows: TGTGCCAGCAGCCGCAGACTAGCGGGAAGCTCCTACAATGAGCAGTTCTTC.

This chain connects TRBV5-6 to TRBJ1-2, with D possibly TRBD1 on 5 matching bases. CDR3 length equals 14 residues. Between the trimmed V and J ends, which lost 4 bases and 1 base, there was a span of 11 bases. Germline V CDR1 and CDR2: SGHDT, YYEEEE. The CDR3: CASSLRQINYGYTF. CDR3 nucleotide sequence: TGTGCCAGCAGCCTGCGACAGATTAACTATGGCTACACCTTC.

This sequence joins TRBV11-2 and TRBJ2-3; TRBD2 aligns across 7 bases. The germline CDR1 and CDR2 sequences are SGHAT and FQNNGV. There are 14 residues in the CDR3. After removal of 7 bases from V and 2 bases from J, the junction contained 6 bases not matched to a gene. CDR3 in amino acids: CASTQTSPTDTQYF. CDR3 bases: TGTGCCAGCACCCAGACTAGCCCCACAGATACGCAGTATTTT.